The subject of this entry is one T cell receptor beta chain. Its matching antigen is unknown. This entry is derived from a study of shared clonotypes between healthy human individuals. Study-level information: CD4 naive and memory got three plates each, CD8 naive two, CD8 memory one. Study-level findings and limits: The researchers took only blood, and tissue repertoires probably look different.

In the original analysis: Junction-only sequences without quality scores were provided by ImmunoSEQ, so filtering was different. The protocol was immunoSEQ multiplex PCR, while the TCRdb copy is restricted to in-frame clones and leaves out a portion. The V and J calls and clone size come from that table; D and trimming were worked out from the DNA. The top ten clones hold approximately 0.39% of a sample with over 2 million clones, roughly 90% of them seen once. Sequenced: naive CD4+ T cells from PBMCs. The subset: CD45RA+ positively selected. This sequence was found in a man aged 18 to 29 in good health. Some clones in this sample may be carry-over from other donors' samples.

The CDR3: CASSEGGAALPLEQYF. CDR3 nucleotides: TGTGCCAGCAGTGAAGGAGGGGCAGCTCTCCCCCTCGAGCAGTACTTC. The chain uses TRBV2 and TRBJ2-7, with D possibly being TRBD1 or TRBD2 (5 bases each). CDR3 length: 16 amino acids. Trimming took off 1 base at V and 6 bases at J, with 19 bases between the two ends. Germline V gene lookup returns CDR1 SNHLY and CDR2 FYNNEI.